The clone carrying this TCR beta chain was recorded a few times. This CDR3 spans 15 amino acids. Trimming cost V 6 bases and J 2 bases; bases outside gene matches: 3. The germline gives CDR1 MNHEY, CDR2 SVGAGI. This record belongs to a study of blood T cell repertoires in COVID-19. The overall study: From T cells, B-cell-depleted T cells, or PBMCs came the material, which was cDNA or gDNA.

Generated by immunoSEQ multiplex PCR, the TCRdb table keeps only in-frame clones and is missing some. The table includes over 350,000 clones, approximately 90% detected once. Participants' own reports of clinical history determined their cohort assignment. Individuals in the exposed group had encountered a COVID-19 case within 2 weeks preceding study entry. This TCR was recovered from a woman aged 35 to 49 who had been exposed to COVID-19. The chain recombines TRBV6-5 with TRBJ2-2; 10 bases line up with TRBD1. Sequenced sample: PBMCs or T cells enriched from blood (not recorded which). The CDR3 loop is CASRRDRGNTGELFF. The DNA of the CDR3 is TGTGCCAGCAGAAGGGACAGGGGAAACACCGGGGAGCTGTTTTTT.